This T cell receptor beta chain stems from a study of control samples from healthy donors and cancer patients. The method was immunoSEQ multiplex PCR; TCRdb's version includes in-frame clones alone and lacks a portion of them. The top ten clones hold 1.5% of a sample with 150,000 to 200,000 clones, about nine tenths of them seen once. V lost 7 bases to trimming and J lost 1 base; unmatched junction nucleotides: 6. Germline V gene data show CDR1 as LNHDA and CDR2 as SQIVND (reference sequence). The CDR3 is 14 residues long. The chain carries TRBV19 and TRBJ1-2; 7 positions match TRBD1. Sequencing used blood. The receptor was isolated from a woman aged 25 to 39 in good health. The CDR3 protein is CASTQDRRNYGYTF. In nucleotides, the CDR3 is TGTGCCAGTACCCAGGACAGGCGTAACTATGGCTACACCTTC. The complete variable domain, with remaining parts taken from reference TRBV19 and TRBJ1-2, reads DGGITQSPKYLFRKEGQNVTLSCEQNLNHDAMYWYRQDPGQGLRLIYYSQIVNDFQKGDIAEGYSVSREKKESFPLTVTSAQKNPTAFYLCASTQDRRNYGYTFGSGTRLTVV.